This T cell receptor beta chain comes out of a study of T-cell reconstitution after alpha-beta-depleted transplantation in children. In its sample, this clonotype was seen a few times. Its antigen is as yet unknown. General study points: From newly produced T cells came most of the T-cell counts and diversity one year after transplant. Alpha-beta T cells present about two months after transplant were reported to originate from several hundred expanded graft clones. Certain patients had high TCRbeta diversity at day 60, and it came from recipient T cells and thymic progenitors that survived.

Using unique molecular identifiers, the investigators prepared the TCRbeta library. TCRdb itself ran the PCR reads through MiXCR, one entry per CDR3 protein. The profile shows roughly 350,000 distinct CDR3 sequences, around 16% of them singletons. Source: PBMCs, mostly from graft donor cells, taken 360 days after TCRalphabeta/CD19-depleted stem cell transplant. The source is a male patient aged 2 to 9 who had a stem cell transplant for acute lymphoblastic leukemia, so the T cells may come from the graft donor.

CDR3 sequence (DNA): TGTGCCAGCAGTTACACCCCGGGGCCCTCCACAGATACGCAGTATTTT. Translating gives CASSYTPGPSTDTQYF. This chain links TRBV6-5 with TRBJ2-3; D is tentatively TRBD1 or TRBD2 (5 bases each). Germline CDR1 reads MNHEY; CDR2 reads SVGAGI. This CDR3 is 16 amino acids long. V was trimmed by 2 bases and J by 2 bases, leaving 14 bases between them.